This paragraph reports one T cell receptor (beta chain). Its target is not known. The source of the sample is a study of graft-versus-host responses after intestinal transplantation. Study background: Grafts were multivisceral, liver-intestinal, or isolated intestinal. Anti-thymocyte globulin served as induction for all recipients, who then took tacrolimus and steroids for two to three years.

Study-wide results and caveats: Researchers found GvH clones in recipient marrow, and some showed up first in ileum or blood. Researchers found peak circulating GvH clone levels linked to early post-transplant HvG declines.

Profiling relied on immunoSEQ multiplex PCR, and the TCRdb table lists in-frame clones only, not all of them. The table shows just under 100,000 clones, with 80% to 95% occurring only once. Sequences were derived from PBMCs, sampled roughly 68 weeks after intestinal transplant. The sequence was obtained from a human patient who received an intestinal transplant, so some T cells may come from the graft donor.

This CDR3 is CASSLWLGEDNEQFF. The CDR3 DNA is TGTGCCAGCAGCTTATGGTTAGGGGAGGACAATGAGCAGTTCTTC. The chain combines TRBV7-3 with TRBJ2-1; tentatively, D is TRBD2 (6 bases). The CDR3 is made up of 15 amino acids. Germline CDR1 SGHTA, CDR2 FQGTGA. Trimming cost V 2 bases and J 5 bases, with 13 bases left between them.